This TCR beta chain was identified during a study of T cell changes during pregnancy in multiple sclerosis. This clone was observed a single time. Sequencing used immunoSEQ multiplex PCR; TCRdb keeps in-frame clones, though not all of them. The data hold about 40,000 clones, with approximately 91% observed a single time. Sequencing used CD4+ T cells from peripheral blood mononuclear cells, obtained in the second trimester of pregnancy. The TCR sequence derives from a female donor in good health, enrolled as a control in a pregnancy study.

This chain's CDR3 is CASSLRRSEKLFF. The CDR3 DNA sequence: TGCGCCAGCAGCCTACGACGGAGTGAAAAACTGTTTTTT. The rearrangement links TRBV4-3 to TRBJ1-4; D call uncertain. Trimming took 4 bases from V and 7 from J, leaving 10 bases between them. The CDR3 contains 13 residues. The V gene's germline CDR1 is LGHNA and CDR2 YSLEER.